The 8 T cell receptor beta chains below come from one sample, sequenced in a study of response to subunit inactivated influenza vaccine. Each CDR3 protein is one row after TCRdb ran MiXCR on the RT-PCR reads. Here the sample spans about 650,000 distinct CDR3 sequences, around 16% being singletons. This sample comprised PBMCs from blood, obtained 11 to 12 days after vaccination. These receptors were taken from a man aged 50-59 years who received an inactivated influenza vaccine.

This rearrangement joins TRBV2 to TRBJ2-7; the match to TRBD2 covers 8 bases. Germline V gene lookup returns CDR1 SNHLY and CDR2 FYNNEI. The CDR3 is made up of 14 amino acids. The J segment lost 1 base and the V segment lost 8 bases, leaving 7 bases of the junction unmatched. This CDR3 reads CASQKRESSYEQYF. As DNA, the CDR3 is TGTGCCAGCCAGAAGCGGGAGTCGTCCTACGAGCAGTACTTC.

The rearrangement uses TRBV4-1 and TRBJ2-1; D unresolved. CDR3 length: 14 residues. Deletions cut 3 bases from V and 9 bases from J, with 15 bases between. CDR1 MGHRA and CDR2 YSYEKL come from the germline V gene. The CDR3 DNA reads TGCGCCAGCAGCCAGGCGGTGAGCGTTCCTGAGCAGTTCTTC. Amino acids: CASSQAVSVPEQFF.

This clonotype was detected only a few times. This rearrangement joins TRBV7-3 to TRBJ2-2, with 11 bases lining up with TRBD2. This CDR3 contains 16 residues. Per the germline V gene, CDR1 is SGHTA and CDR2 is FQGTGA. V dropped 5 bases and J dropped 7; count of bases not matched to a gene: 9. CDR3 loop: CASSLNSGRARGELFF. CDR3 in DNA: TGTGCCAGCAGCCTGAATAGCGGGAGGGCCCGCGGGGAGCTGTTTTTT.

The chain is built from TRBV7-9 and TRBJ2-1; perhaps TRBD1 as D (5 bases). V was cut by 1 base and J by 10 bases, with 11 bases left in between. The CDR3 totals 13 residues. Germline V CDR1 and CDR2: SEHNR, FQNEAQ (reference sequence). CDR3: CASSLGDWGEQFF. In DNA form, the CDR3 reads TGTGCCAGCAGCTTAGGAGACTGGGGCGAGCAGTTCTTC.

This clonotype was observed at least ten times. This sequence joins TRBV12-3 or TRBV12-4 and TRBJ2-4; D is unclear. There are 14 residues in the CDR3. Between the trimmed V and J ends, which lost 10 bases and 3 bases, there was a span of 16 bases. CDR3 in DNA: TGTGCCACGCAGGCCGCCCTAGGCAAAAACATTCAGTACTTC. It codes for CATQAALGKNIQYF.

In this sample, this clonotype turned up a few times. This chain connects TRBV7-2 to TRBJ2-7; TRBD1 agrees at 10 bases. The CDR3 contains 14 residues. Germline V gene lookup returns CDR1 SGHTA and CDR2 FQGNSA. V shed 8 bases and J 2 bases; nucleotides not matched to a gene: 6. The CDR3 sequence is CASHRTGGPYEQYF. In DNA form, the CDR3 reads TGTGCCAGCCACCGGACAGGGGGTCCCTACGAGCAGTACTTC.

This clonotype showed up just a few times. The chain combines TRBV28 with TRBJ2-2; no clear D. The V gene lost 11 bases and the J gene lost 1 base, with 14 bases spanning the gap. There are 14 residues in the CDR3. Germline V gene sequence: CDR1 MDHEN, CDR2 SYDVKM. CDR3 sequence reads: CAVPGQENTGELFF. CDR3 nucleotide sequence: TGTGCCGTCCCGGGCCAGGAGAACACCGGGGAGCTGTTTTTT.

This clonotype has a count of ten or more. This sequence joins TRBV28 and TRBJ1-1, with 7 bases aligning to TRBD1. Trimming at V came to 6 bases and at J to 7 bases, leaving 5 bases not matched to a gene. There are 12 residues in the CDR3. Germline loops: CDR1 MDHEN, CDR2 SYDVKM. The CDR3 loop reads CASSQGQNEAFF. The CDR3 nucleotides read TGTGCCAGCAGCCAGGGACAGAATGAAGCTTTCTTT.